Listed below are T cell receptor beta chains from one sample, sequenced in a study of OX40 agonist ivuxolimab in advanced cancers. Only in-frame clones appear in the TCRdb table, and some are missing; sequencing was by immunoSEQ multiplex PCR. The profile shows around 30,000 clones, approximately 90% of them singletons. The sample was CD4+ or CD8+ T cells sorted from blood, taken in a trial of the OX40 agonist ivuxolimab. Receptors originate from an adult with an advanced solid tumor such as melanoma, head and neck, liver or kidney cancer. The CDR3 runs from the conserved cysteine through the conserved F or W. The order of the fields is D gene, clone size, V gene, J gene, CDR3 protein, CDR3 DNA. The D gene is left open where the match is weak. For some rows the clone size is stated as once, few or many, or as a class when expanded; others skip it.

D: NA
size: NA
V: TRBV14
J: TRBJ2-7
CDR3: CASSPTSYEQYF
DNA: TGTGCCAGCAGCCCAACATCCTACGAGCAGTACTTC

D: TRBD2
size: NA
V: TRBV27
J: TRBJ2-1
CDR3: CASSPGTSGRGNEQFF
DNA: TGTGCCAGCAGTCCCGGGACTAGCGGGAGGGGCAATGAGCAGTTCTTC

D: TRBD2
size: medium-sized
V: TRBV7-9
J: TRBJ2-3
CDR3: CASSPLADPDTQYF
DNA: TGTGCCAGCAGCCCTCTAGCGGACCCAGATACGCAGTATTTT

D: TRBD2
size: NA
V: TRBV7-9
J: TRBJ2-5
CDR3: CASSRSGLQETQYF
DNA: TGTGCCAGCAGCCGTAGCGGGTTACAAGAGACCCAGTACTTC

D: NA
size: NA
V: TRBV7-9
J: TRBJ1-1
CDR3: CASSLVSDTEAFF
DNA: TGTGCCAGCAGCTTAGTTTCCGACACTGAAGCTTTCTTT

D: TRBD1
size: NA
V: TRBV7-9
J: TRBJ2-7
CDR3: CASSSTGQGTNEQYF
DNA: TGTGCCAGCAGCTCTACTGGACAGGGGACCAACGAGCAGTACTTC

D: NA
size: NA
V: TRBV6-1
J: TRBJ2-1
CDR3: CASSEVKDGFRGSNNEQFF
DNA: TGTGCCAGCAGTGAAGTGAAAGACGGGTTTAGGGGTTCAAACAATGAGCAGTTCTTC

D: NA
size: NA
V: TRBV19
J: TRBJ2-1
CDR3: CASSILAVHYNEQFF
DNA: TGTGCCAGTAGTATTTTAGCGGTACACTACAATGAGCAGTTCTTC

D: TRBD2
size: NA
V: TRBV7-9
J: TRBJ2-1
CDR3: CASMLSGGTPEQFF
DNA: TGTGCCAGCATGTTATCGGGAGGCACCCCTGAGCAGTTCTTC

D: NA
size: NA
V: TRBV7-9
J: TRBJ2-3
CDR3: CASSLTYTDTQYF
DNA: TGTGCCAGCAGCTTAACTTACACAGATACGCAGTATTTT

D: TRBD1
size: NA
V: TRBV14
J: TRBJ1-2
CDR3: CASSQDRTGHAGYTF
DNA: TGTGCCAGCAGCCAAGACCGGACAGGGCACGCGGGCTACACCTTC

D: NA
size: NA
V: TRBV5-1
J: TRBJ2-2
CDR3: CASTPPGVRNTGELFF
DNA: TGCGCCAGCACCCCTCCAGGAGTAAGGAACACCGGGGAGCTGTTTTTT

D: NA
size: NA
V: TRBV7-9
J: TRBJ2-1
CDR3: CASSLALPEQFF
DNA: TGTGCCAGCAGCTTAGCCCTCCCAGAGCAGTTCTTC

D: TRBD2
size: NA
V: TRBV7-9
J: TRBJ2-1
CDR3: CASRSSGIGYNEQFF
DNA: TGTGCCAGCAGGTCTAGCGGGATCGGCTACAATGAGCAGTTCTTC

D: TRBD1
size: NA
V: TRBV7-9
J: TRBJ2-7
CDR3: CASSPGQGALYEQYF
DNA: TGTGCCAGCAGCCCCGGACAGGGGGCTTTATACGAGCAGTACTTC

D: NA
size: few
V: TRBV19
J: TRBJ1-5
CDR3: CASQTGYSNQPQHF
DNA: TGTGCCAGTCAGACAGGTTATAGCAATCAGCCCCAGCATTTT

D: NA
size: medium-sized
V: TRBV4-3
J: TRBJ2-1
CDR3: CASSQDFHNEQFF
DNA: TGCGCCAGCAGCCAAGATTTTCATAATGAGCAGTTCTTC

D: NA
size: NA
V: TRBV27
J: TRBJ2-1
CDR3: CASCPLTTSSYNEQFF
DNA: TGTGCCAGCTGCCCCTTAACTACGAGCTCCTACAATGAGCAGTTCTTC

D: TRBD2
size: NA
V: TRBV19
J: TRBJ2-2
CDR3: CASSIVSSGSLELFF
DNA: TGTGCCAGTAGTATCGTCTCTAGCGGGAGTCTTGAGCTGTTTTTT

D: TRBD2
size: NA
V: TRBV27
J: TRBJ2-1
CDR3: CASSLFGGSSYNEQFF
DNA: TGTGCCAGCAGTTTATTTGGCGGGAGCTCCTACAATGAGCAGTTCTTC

D: TRBD2
size: NA
V: TRBV27
J: TRBJ2-7
CDR3: CASSFGTSGSDEQYF
DNA: TGTGCCAGCAGTTTTGGGACTAGCGGGAGTGACGAGCAGTACTTC

D: NA
size: NA
V: TRBV29-1
J: TRBJ1-2
CDR3: CSVESGMGYYGYTF
DNA: TGCAGCGTTGAATCGGGAATGGGGTATTATGGCTACACCTTC

D: NA
size: NA
V: TRBV11-2
J: TRBJ2-7
CDR3: CASSLGFSEQYF
DNA: TGTGCCAGCAGCTTAGGATTCTCAGAGCAGTACTTC

D: TRBD1
size: medium-sized
V: TRBV4-1
J: TRBJ2-7
CDR3: CASSQDYRGQLYF
DNA: TGCGCCAGCAGCCAAGATTATAGGGGACAGTTGTACTTC

D: NA
size: NA
V: TRBV5-4
J: TRBJ1-1
CDR3: CASSLAGGGRNTEAFF
DNA: TGTGCCAGCAGCTTGGCTGGAGGGGGTCGGAACACTGAAGCTTTCTTT

D: TRBD2
size: NA
V: TRBV7-9
J: TRBJ2-7
CDR3: CASSRGLATYEQYF
DNA: TGTGCCAGCAGCCGCGGACTAGCTACCTACGAGCAGTACTTC

D: NA
size: NA
V: TRBV9
J: TRBJ2-7
CDR3: CASSVDGSAPYEQYF
DNA: TGTGCCAGCAGCGTAGACGGGAGCGCACCCTACGAGCAGTACTTC

D: NA
size: once
V: TRBV6-1
J: TRBJ2-2
CDR3: CASSEIRVWNTGELFF
DNA: TGTGCCAGCAGTGAAATCCGGGTTTGGAACACCGGGGAGCTGTTTTTT

D: NA
size: NA
V: TRBV27
J: TRBJ1-5
CDR3: CASSFTYSNQPQHF
DNA: TGTGCCAGCAGTTTTACCTATAGCAATCAGCCCCAGCATTTT

D: NA
size: NA
V: TRBV28
J: TRBJ2-7
CDR3: CASSLDLFYEQYF
DNA: TGTGCCAGCAGTTTAGACCTTTTTTACGAGCAGTACTTC

D: NA
size: NA
V: TRBV13
J: TRBJ1-2
CDR3: CASSPRGGHGYTF
DNA: TGTGCCAGCAGTCCGCGGGGGGGGCATGGCTACACCTTC

D: NA
size: NA
V: TRBV9
J: TRBJ2-1
CDR3: CASSVGRQRYFDEQFF
DNA: TGTGCCAGCAGCGTAGGACGGCAGCGGTATTTCGATGAGCAGTTCTTC

D: NA
size: NA
V: TRBV2
J: TRBJ2-7
CDR3: CASSEGEQYEQYF
DNA: TGTGCCAGCAGTGAAGGTGAACAGTACGAGCAGTACTTC

D: TRBD2
size: NA
V: TRBV7-8
J: TRBJ2-5
CDR3: CASSLEASGTLGETQYF
DNA: TGTGCCAGCAGCTTAGAGGCCAGCGGGACGTTAGGAGAGACCCAGTACTTC

D: NA
size: NA
V: TRBV6-1
J: TRBJ2-7
CDR3: CASSESDYEQYF
DNA: TGTGCCAGCAGTGAATCTGACTACGAGCAGTACTTC

D: NA
size: once
V: TRBV9
J: TRBJ2-2
CDR3: CASSSTLTTGELFF
DNA: TGTGCCAGCAGCTCCACATTGACAACCGGGGAGCTGTTTTTT

D: TRBD2
size: NA
V: TRBV2
J: TRBJ2-7
CDR3: CASSDWSSGNLNPEQYF
DNA: TGTGCCAGCAGTGATTGGTCTAGCGGGAACCTTAATCCCGAGCAGTACTTC

D: NA
size: once
V: TRBV11-2
J: TRBJ2-7
CDR3: CASSLASLYEQYF
DNA: TGTGCCAGCAGCTTAGCTAGTCTCTACGAGCAGTACTTC

D: TRBD2
size: NA
V: TRBV9
J: TRBJ2-1
CDR3: CASSASGIAYNEQFF
DNA: TGTGCCAGCAGCGCGAGCGGGATCGCCTACAATGAGCAGTTCTTC

D: TRBD1
size: NA
V: TRBV13
J: TRBJ1-1
CDR3: CASSMEGADTEAFF
DNA: TGTGCCAGCAGTATGGAGGGGGCCGACACTGAAGCTTTCTTT

D: TRBD2
size: NA
V: TRBV6-5
J: TRBJ2-3
CDR3: CASSYDREGFGDTQYF
DNA: TGTGCCAGCAGTTATGACCGGGAGGGGTTTGGAGATACGCAGTATTTT

D: TRBD1
size: NA
V: TRBV4-1
J: TRBJ2-3
CDR3: CASSHETGGDTQYF
DNA: TGCGCCAGCAGCCATGAGACAGGGGGAGATACGCAGTATTTT

D: NA
size: NA
V: TRBV7-5
J: TRBJ1-5
CDR3: CVRSCPLTGHSNQPQHF
DNA: TGTGTCAGAAGCTGTCCGCTGACAGGACATAGCAATCAGCCCCAGCATTTT

D: NA
size: NA
V: TRBV9
J: TRBJ1-5
CDR3: CASSVTANAQPQHF
DNA: TGTGCCAGCAGCGTGACAGCTAATGCTCAGCCCCAGCATTTT